A selection of T cell receptor beta chains follows, all from one sample in a study of post-analysis software for immune sequencing data. TCRdb fed the PCR reads into MiXCR, producing one record per CDR3 protein. The sample carries 650,000 to 850,000 distinct CDR3 sequences, 46% recorded once. Input material: blood. Source of these receptors: a girl between 10 and 17 years old with multiple sclerosis. Both conserved end residues are part of each CDR3. Fields, in order: D gene, J gene, V gene, CDR3 protein. A D gene is named only where the DNA matches it firmly.

-	TRBJ1-1	TRBV29-1	CSVVGTGNTEAFF
-	TRBJ2-7	TRBV20-1	CSASPGYSYEQYF
-	TRBJ1-2	TRBV11-3	CASSLRQTNYGYTF
TRBD1	TRBJ2-7	TRBV29-1	CSGSRDRAGEQYF
TRBD2	TRBJ2-1	TRBV4-1	CASSQGAGAQNEQFF
-	TRBJ2-1	TRBV29-1	CSVDSRNEQFF
-	TRBJ2-1	TRBV20-1	CSARLLVTYNEQFF
TRBD2	TRBJ2-7	TRBV12-3/TRBV12-4	CASSLGVAGGIHEQYF
-	TRBJ1-1	TRBV20-1	CSAPDGAMNTEAFF
-	TRBJ2-1	TRBV7-9	CASRPRRGPYNEQFF
TRBD1	TRBJ2-1	TRBV12-3/TRBV12-4	CASALMGQGDEQFF
-	TRBJ2-7	TRBV28	CASSFGNSHEQYF
-	TRBJ2-7	TRBV28	CASSGGTPLSSYEQYF
-	TRBJ2-7	TRBV29-1	CSVGQAYEQYF
-	TRBJ2-2	TRBV14	CASNSQQKTGELFF
-	TRBJ1-4	TRBV9	CASSDDGRSATNEKLFF
TRBD1	TRBJ2-7	TRBV5-5	CASSRAGGYEQYF
TRBD2	TRBJ2-7	TRBV6-6	CASSYDGASGSFYEQYF
TRBD1	TRBJ1-1	TRBV5-1	CASSLGPQGTGNTEAFF
-	TRBJ2-3	TRBV7-9	CASSAPGLNEVDTQYF
-	TRBJ2-1	TRBV7-2	CASSYQTSLGFF
-	TRBJ2-1	TRBV5-1	CASSLQTPAPTNEQFF
TRBD2	TRBJ2-1	TRBV7-8	CASSSRSLGLAGEGNEQFF
TRBD2	TRBJ2-3	TRBV11-2	CASSIGTSGIWDTQYF
-	TRBJ2-1	TRBV12-5	CASGQGHSSYNEQFF
-	TRBJ1-2	TRBV10-3	CAISVSRQDNYGYTF
TRBD2	TRBJ2-3	TRBV7-2	CASSLGALAGSDTQYF
-	TRBJ2-3	TRBV5-5	CASSFSESTSPDTQYF
TRBD2	TRBJ2-5	TRBV6-5	CASSPIAGAVETQYF
-	TRBJ1-2	TRBV24-1	CATSDLPKHYGYTF
-	TRBJ2-1	TRBV7-8	CASSLMSSRAHNEQFF
TRBD1	TRBJ2-3	TRBV7-9	CASSLDGTGGTDTQYF
TRBD2	TRBJ2-1	TRBV5-1	CASRSPLAGQGNEQFF
-	TRBJ2-3	TRBV5-5	CASSLDSTRGLDTQYF
TRBD1	TRBJ2-3	TRBV4-3	CASSQEIPDRGRADTQYF
-	TRBJ2-1	TRBV6-2/TRBV6-3	CASSYMRDLYNEQFF
-	TRBJ1-2	TRBV5-6	CASSFGRGTNYGYTF
TRBD1	TRBJ2-3	TRBV24-1	CATSDRQGVRFTDTQYF
TRBD1	TRBJ2-6	TRBV7-9	CASSWGTGFAANVLTF
-	TRBJ2-2	TRBV27	CASSLWPPGELFF
-	TRBJ1-4	TRBV6-1	CASKVREREKLFF
TRBD2	TRBJ2-1	TRBV9	CASSASGRAYNEQFF
-	TRBJ2-7	TRBV11-1	CASSLLGTATTYEQYF
-	TRBJ2-7	TRBV9	CASSVGAGGTYEQYF
TRBD2	TRBJ2-3	TRBV12-3/TRBV12-4	CASSFGTSGRGTQYF
-	TRBJ2-5	TRBV30	CAALIPPGLGTQYF